This TCR beta chain stems from a study of shared clonotypes between healthy human individuals. The run depth of the assay was deep. In the authors' methods: ImmunoSEQ sequences covered only the junction and lacked quality scores; filtering therefore differed. Only in-frame clones appear in the TCRdb table, and some are missing; sequencing was by immunoSEQ multiplex PCR. V and J calls and clone size come straight from that table; D and trimming were deduced from the DNA. Altogether around 450,000 clones are present, around 75% being singletons, with the ten largest covering around 14%. This clone was seen a single time. CDR3 size: 18 residues. CDR1 and CDR2 (germline): SEHNR, FQNEAQ (reference sequence). The J segment lost 5 bases and the V segment lost 5 bases, leaving 20 bases of the junction unmatched.

J is TRBJ2-5 and V is TRBV7-9; 7 positions agree with TRBD2. The clonotype was recovered from a woman between 40 and 50 years old in good health. Some clones in this sample may be carry-over from other donors' samples. The sample consisted of PBMCs. CDR3 sequence (DNA): TGTGCCAGCAGCACCCGCTACGGGGGGACGTTTAAGGGGGAGACCCAGTACTTC. Translated, it gives CASSTRYGGTFKGETQYF.